A single sample gave rise to the 23 T cell receptor beta chains below, sequenced in a study of cytomegalovirus exposure and HLA in healthy donors. PCR employed 60 Vbeta and 13 Jbeta primers. Libraries were prepared by immunoSEQ multiplex PCR; TCRdb keeps only in-frame clonotypes and omits some of them. The data show some 150,000 clones, with roughly 76% seen just once and 4.9% held by the top ten. Sample: PBMCs. The origin of the receptors is a young woman in good health and CMV-seropositive.

The V gene is TRBV15, the J gene TRBJ2-5, with TRBD1 matching over 7 bases. Germline V gene sequence: CDR1 LNHNV, CDR2 YYDKDF (reference sequence). The CDR3 loop spans 14 amino acids. V trimming: 4 bases; J trimming: 5 bases; junction bases outside the gene matches: 7. DNA of the CDR3: TGTGCCACCAGCAAGGTGGGACAGTGGGAGACCCAGTACTTC. Translation gives CATSKVGQWETQYF.

The chain recombines TRBV6-5 with TRBJ2-4, with D possibly TRBD2 on 6 matching bases. The CDR3 runs 15 residues. The germline V gene encodes CDR1 MNHEY and CDR2 SVGAGI. The germline V and J ends were trimmed by 7 bases and 4 bases, with 17 bases remaining between them. CDR3 bases: TGTGCCAGCACCCCCTTGGGGGGAACTAAAAACATTCAGTACTTC. This gives the protein CASTPLGGTKNIQYF.

The rearrangement joins TRBV7-9 to TRBJ2-2, with D possibly matching TRBD1 (5 bases). CDR1 is SEHNR and CDR2 is FQNEAQ in the germline V gene (reference sequence). Trimming stripped 3 bases from V and 1 base from J, with 9 bases between. There are 15 residues in the CDR3. Written as DNA, the CDR3 is TGTGCCAGCAGCTTCGAAGGACAGAACACCGGGGAGCTGTTTTTT. Translation: CASSFEGQNTGELFF.

The CDR3 loop reads CASSLRDRGSPLHF. The CDR3 DNA reads as TGTGCCAGCAGCTTGAGGGACAGGGGTTCACCCCTCCACTTT. The chain is built from TRBV5-6 and TRBJ1-6, with 10 bases aligning to TRBD1. Germline CDR1 reads SGHDT; CDR2 reads YYEEEE. V was pared by 1 base and J by 9 bases, with 1 base of the junction left unmatched. The CDR3 length is 14 residues.

The V gene is TRBV29-1, the J gene TRBJ2-2; 7 bases match TRBD2. This CDR3 spans 14 amino acids. Trimming removed 4 bases from V and 0 bases from J; junction bases left unmatched: 2. In germline, CDR1 is SQVTM, CDR2 ANQGSEA. CDR3 DNA: TGCAGCGTTGGTGGGACTACGAACACCGGGGAGCTGTTTTTT. This encodes CSVGGTTNTGELFF.

The chain couples TRBV7-8 to TRBJ2-2, with 13 bases fitting TRBD2. The CDR3 covers 18 residues. The junction had 14 bases not matched to a gene; V was cut back by 7 bases and J by 6 bases. Germline assignment: CDR1 SGHVS and CDR2 FQNEAQ. The CDR3 DNA sequence: TGTGCCAGCAACCAAGGACTAGCGGGGGCCGGAGGGGCCGGGGAGCTGTTTTTT. Translating it yields CASNQGLAGAGGAGELFF.

This chain connects TRBV19 to TRBJ1-2; D gene unclear. This CDR3 has 15 residues. Trimming stripped 3 bases from V and 3 bases from J, with 14 bases between. The germline V gene has CDR1 LNHDA and CDR2 SQIVND (reference sequence). In nucleotides, the CDR3 is TGTGCCAGTAGTATGAGGCGGCTTAACGACTATGGCTACACCTTC. It specifies CASSMRRLNDYGYTF.

The rearrangement uses TRBV27 and TRBJ1-2; TRBD1 aligns across 10 bases. The germline CDR1 and CDR2 sequences are MNHEY and SMNVEV (reference sequence). V lost 0 bases and J lost 1; bases outside the gene matches: 8. The CDR3 consists of 18 residues. This chain's CDR3 is CASSLSRQGALGNYGYTF. The DNA for the CDR3 is TGTGCCAGCAGTTTATCGCGACAGGGGGCCTTAGGTAACTATGGCTACACCTTC.

The chain uses TRBV15 and TRBJ2-7; TRBD2 aligns across 10 bases. The V segment lost 0 bases and the J segment 0 bases; nucleotides outside the gene matches: 5. Germline CDR1 is LNHNV and CDR2 is YYDKDF (reference sequence). The CDR3 contains 17 residues. The chain's CDR3 is CATSRDPSGGSSYEQYF. CDR3 in DNA: TGTGCCACCAGCAGAGATCCTAGCGGGGGTTCCTCCTACGAGCAGTACTTC.

The V and J genes are TRBV7-8 and TRBJ2-4; 12 bases match TRBD1. CDR1 and CDR2 from the germline V gene are SGHVS and FQNEAQ. This CDR3 has 17 residues. V lost 4 bases, J lost 7 bases, and 11 bases stayed unmatched. The CDR3 sequence is CASSYRDRGRSGNIQYF. In nucleotides, the CDR3 is TGTGCCAGCAGCTACCGGGACAGGGGGCGAAGCGGGAACATTCAGTACTTC.

The V call is TRBV5-1, the J call TRBJ2-3, with 7 bases lining up with TRBD1. Germline V lookup: CDR1 SGHRS, CDR2 YFSETQ. J gave up 4 bases and V 4 bases, and 6 bases lay outside the gene matches. The CDR3 extends over 14 amino acids. The CDR3 sequence is CASSTGTGADTQYF. CDR3 nucleotides: TGCGCCAGCAGCACCGGTACAGGGGCAGATACGCAGTATTTT.

This chain links TRBV7-9 with TRBJ1-2; 8 bases fit TRBD1. V lost 1 base, J lost 4 bases, and 5 bases stayed unmatched. Germline CDR1 SEHNR, CDR2 FQNEAQ (reference sequence). The CDR3 extends over 15 amino acids. CDR3 loop: CASSLDRGNGYGYTF. The CDR3 coding sequence is TGTGCCAGCAGCTTAGACAGGGGGAACGGCTATGGCTACACCTTC.

This sequence joins TRBV5-6 and TRBJ2-1, with TRBD1 identical over 8 bases. This CDR3 contains 16 residues. J lost 1 base, V lost 4 bases, and 7 bases had no gene match. The V gene's germline CDR1 is SGHDT and CDR2 YYEEEE. This CDR3 is CASSALRQGSYNEQFF. CDR3 coding DNA: TGTGCCAGCAGCGCGCTAAGACAGGGGTCCTACAATGAGCAGTTCTTC.

This clone was seen only once. This chain connects TRBV9 to TRBJ1-2, with TRBD1 matching 8 bases. The ends lost 2 bases at V and 5 bases at J; junction bases unmatched: 5. In germline, CDR1 is SGDLS, CDR2 YYNGEE. The CDR3 is 14 residues long. The chain's CDR3 is CASSVDRDKYGYTF. The DNA for the CDR3 is TGTGCCAGCAGCGTGGACAGGGACAAATATGGCTACACCTTC.

This sequence joins TRBV5-7 and TRBJ1-6; 9 positions agree with TRBD1. TRBV5-7 is an ORF, with its function uncertain. The CDR3 is 17 amino acids. Unmatched junction bases numbered 15, after V lost 4 bases and J lost 10 bases. The CDR3 is CASSQHDGDRERSPLHF. In nucleotides, the CDR3 is TGTGCCAGCAGCCAACACGACGGGGACAGGGAGAGGTCACCCCTCCACTTT.

The rearrangement joins TRBV4-2 to TRBJ1-1, with D unclear. Germline CDR1 is LGHNA and CDR2 is YNFKEQ. The CDR3 length is 12 residues. V was clipped by 1 base and J by 7 bases, with 7 bases between them. The CDR3 nucleotides read TGTGCCAGCAGCCAAGTAGGACTTGAAGCTTTCTTT. Amino acid sequence: CASSQVGLEAFF.

This clone showed up just a few times. The chain combines TRBV2 with TRBJ2-2; 7 bases fit TRBD1. V lost 6 bases, J lost 5 bases, and 6 bases stayed unmatched. This CDR3 comprises 14 residues. CDR1 and CDR2 (germline): SNHLY, FYNNEI. The CDR3 reads CASRDRLVTGELFF. The CDR3 bases are TGTGCCAGCAGGGACAGGCTCGTTACCGGGGAGCTGTTTTTT.

V gene TRBV5-1 combines with J gene TRBJ2-3, with TRBD1 identical over 9 bases. V lost 0 bases to trimming and J lost 3 bases; unmatched junction nucleotides: 5. Germline values: CDR1 SGHRS, CDR2 YFSETQ. The CDR3 covers 16 residues. CDR3 nucleotide sequence: TGCGCCAGCAGCTTGGGCACAGGGGGCGCGACAGATACGCAGTATTTT. As protein: CASSLGTGGATDTQYF.

The V call is TRBV25-1, the J call TRBJ1-4; no clear D. Trimming removed 6 bases from V and 4 bases from J, with 12 bases in between. The CDR3 totals 14 residues. CDR1 and CDR2 (germline): MGHDK, SYGVNS. For the CDR3, the DNA is TGTGCCAGCAGCGATCAGTTATTTAATGAAAAACTGTTTTTT. Translating gives CASSDQLFNEKLFF.

The V gene is TRBV28, the J gene TRBJ2-2; TRBD1 might be the D (6 bases). V gave up 3 bases and J gave up 6 bases, with 17 bases separating them. The CDR3 runs 16 residues. CDR1 and CDR2 from the germline V gene are MDHEN and SYDVKM. The CDR3 nucleotides are TGTGCCAGCAGTTTGGCGCAGGGGCACGATGCCGGGGAGCTGTTTTTT. It encodes CASSLAQGHDAGELFF.

The CDR3 protein is CASSLTRYSNQPQHF. In DNA, the CDR3 is TGTGCCAGCAGTTTAACTCGATATAGCAATCAGCCCCAGCATTTT. J is TRBJ1-5 and V is TRBV27; the D is unclear. Germline CDR1 and CDR2: MNHEY and SMNVEV (reference sequence). The CDR3 has 15 residues. V lost 2 bases and J lost 0, with 8 bases in between.

The DNA for the CDR3 is TGCGCCAGCAGCCAACAAATGCGGGGGTTTGGTGGGGATGAGCAGTTCTTC. Amino acids: CASSQQMRGFGGDEQFF. The V call is TRBV4-3, the J call TRBJ2-1, with 7 positions matching TRBD2. The trim removed 2 bases at V and 8 bases at J, leaving 15 bases unmatched. Germline loops: CDR1 LGHNA, CDR2 YSLEER. CDR3 length: 17 amino acids.

The V call is TRBV4-3, the J call TRBJ2-5, with TRBD2 identical over 10 bases. J gave up 3 bases and V 0 bases, and 10 bases lay outside the gene matches. The CDR3 contains 18 residues. Germline loops: CDR1 LGHNA, CDR2 YSLEER. In DNA form, the CDR3 reads TGCGCCAGCAGCCAAGAGTGGCTAGCGGGGGAGAGGGAAGAGACCCAGTACTTC. Its translation: CASSQEWLAGEREETQYF.